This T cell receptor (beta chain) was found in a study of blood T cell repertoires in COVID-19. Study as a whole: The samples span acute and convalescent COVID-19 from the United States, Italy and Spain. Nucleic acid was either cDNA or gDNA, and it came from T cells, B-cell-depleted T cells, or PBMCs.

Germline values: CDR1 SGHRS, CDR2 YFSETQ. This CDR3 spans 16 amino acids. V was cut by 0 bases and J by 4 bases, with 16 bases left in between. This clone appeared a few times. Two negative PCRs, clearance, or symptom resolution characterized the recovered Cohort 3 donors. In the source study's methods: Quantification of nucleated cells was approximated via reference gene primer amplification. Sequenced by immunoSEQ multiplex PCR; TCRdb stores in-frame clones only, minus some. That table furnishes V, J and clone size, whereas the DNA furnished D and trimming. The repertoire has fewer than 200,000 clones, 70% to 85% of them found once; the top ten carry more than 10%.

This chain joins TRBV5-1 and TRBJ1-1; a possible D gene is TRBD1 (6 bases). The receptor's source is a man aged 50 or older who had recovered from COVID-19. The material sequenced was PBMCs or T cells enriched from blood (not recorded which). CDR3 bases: TGCGCCAGCAGCTTGGCGAGGGGGGGCGCGAGCACTGAAGCTTTCTTT. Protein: CASSLARGGASTEAFF.